This TCR beta chain was retrieved from a study of beta chain features in type 1 diabetes. The sample holds one count of this clone. CDR3 length equals 19 residues. V trimming: 4 bases; J trimming: 1 base; junction bases outside the gene matches: 14. Germline V CDR1 and CDR2: LGHNA, YSLEER. Sequencing targeted expressed TCRB transcripts, as all isolated RNA had been reverse transcribed. Assay used: immunoSEQ multiplex PCR; TCRdb lists only in-frame clones, some missing. The sample contains 900,000 or so clones, 17% of which appear only once. V is TRBV4-3 and J is TRBJ2-3, with 10 bases that match TRBD2. The sample consisted of naive CD4+ T cells from blood. The TCR comes from a woman in her late teens or twenties in good health. The CDR3 sequence is CASSRDVISGLAGTDTQYF. Here the CDR3 DNA reads TGCGCCAGCAGCCGGGACGTAATAAGCGGACTAGCGGGCACAGATACGCAGTATTTT.